The entry that follows covers one T cell receptor beta chain sequence. Its antigen remains undetermined. The sample holds no much larger clone one base away, and base qualities are not on file. The data are from a study of T cells after yellow fever vaccination (dated by TCRdb to the late 2010s). Context from the whole study: The SMART-Seq v4 Ultra Low Input RNA kit was used to prepare libraries from fractions with low cell numbers. Two healthy male donors, one aged 18 to 30 and one aged 30 to 40 years, made up the cohort. To follow T-cell clones before and after primary and booster YFV17D yellow fever vaccination, bulk TCR alpha and beta repertoires were sequenced over time. Blood was drawn at multiple timepoints before and after primary and secondary immunization, with bulk PBMC replicates and cell subsets isolated.

Per the publication, the treatment or condition label means: live attenuated yellow fever vaccine strain. At each blood-draw timepoint, two biological replicates of bulk PBMCs were obtained. A standard Ficoll-Paque protocol was used to isolate PBMCs from peripheral blood. TriZol was used to extract RNA from bulk PBMCs, CD4 and CD8 fractions, and dextramer-positive and dextramer-negative fractions. TCR cDNA was synthesized by 5'RACE template switching, through which a universal primer site and unique molecular identifiers were introduced. Priming of cDNA synthesis was performed from both the TCR alpha and TCR beta constant segments. Library amplification used two PCR steps, and the second PCR step added sample barcodes and sequencing adapters. Sequencing of libraries was done on Illumina HiSeq 2500 (2x100 bp) or NovaSeq (2x150 bp). As for the authors' bioinformatics: MIGEC was used to demultiplex reads and collapse the reads into UMI consensus sequences, and MiXCR was used for V(D)J alignment. Clonotypes responding to the vaccine were identified with edgeR on replicate PBMC samples, with the criteria of FDR below 0.01 and a log2 fold change above 5 up to day 15. CD4 or CD8 identity was assigned to each bulk clonotype according to whether the clonotype was present at higher abundance in the sequenced CD4 repertoire or the sequenced CD8 repertoire. The public reads were quality trimmed at Q25 with fastp and then assembled into clones with MiXCR by TCRdb, keeping productive beta chains. Each CDR3 protein gets just one entry, which takes the most common genes and DNA from the rows behind it. TCRdb, rather than the study authors, made the V and J calls. This sample gives a few hundred thousand distinct CDR3 sequences in total; 8.7% of them show up just once. Roughly 18% of the sample belongs to the ten largest clones.

The CDR3 starts with the cysteine, ends with the phenylalanine, and has 17 residues. CDR3 DNA only is kept here, 51 bases in frame from base 1. V lost 2 bases and J lost 5 bases, and the count of bases not matched to a germline gene is 11. The paper as a whole reports these results and caveats: The secondary T-cell response was weaker than the primary response but faster, peaking on day 5 instead of day 15. Most clones expanded after primary vaccination were re-detected after the booster (almost 97% of CD4 and around nine tenths of CD8), suggesting broad memory maintenance. A small share of clonotypes occurred in both CD4 and CD8 compartments, likely arising from convergent recombination. FACS-sorted repertoires could contain abundant contaminating clonotypes from the bulk population, so computational filtering was required. Only a couple of donors were included in the study, so the extent to which the findings can be generalized is limited.

The clonotype was recovered from a man aged 18 to 29 who received the YFV17D yellow fever vaccine. The chain joins TRBV12-3 or TRBV12-4 to TRBJ1-5; TRBD1 matches 8 bases in the middle. Sequences were derived from PBMCs, sampled on the day of the first yellow fever vaccination. The CDR3 reads as follows: CASSLSSGGQVHQPQHF. Read as DNA, the sequence is TGTGCCAGCAGTTTAAGTAGCGGGGGACAGGTACATCAGCCCCAGCATTTT.